The 16 T cell receptor beta chains in this list originate from one sample, sequenced in a study of cytomegalovirus exposure and HLA in healthy donors. A multiplex PCR was run with 60 Vbeta primers and 13 Jbeta primers. This table comes from immunoSEQ multiplex PCR, and its TCRdb copy is limited to in-frame clones, with some not included. The data hold 99,000 or so clones, with roughly 15% observed a single time. Sequencing was performed on PBMCs. Receptor source: a female donor in good health and CMV-seronegative.

The chain joins TRBV9 to TRBJ2-3, with a weak D call TRBD1 (7 bases). V was cut by 4 bases and J by 0 bases, with 15 bases left in between. This CDR3 is 16 amino acids long. Germline CDR1 and CDR2: SGDLS and YYNGEE. In DNA, the CDR3 is TGTGCCAGCAGCCCTTCCGGGGGACAGAGCACAGATACGCAGTATTTT. It codes for CASSPSGGQSTDTQYF. Variable domain in full (rest from reference TRBV9 and TRBJ2-3): DSGVTQTPKHLITATGQRVTLRCSPRSGDLSVYWYQQSLDQGLQFLIQYYNGEERAKGNILERFSAQQFPDLHSELNLSSLELGDSALYFCASSPSGGQSTDTQYFGPGTRLTVL.

This clone was detected a few times. The chain has TRBV5-1 and TRBJ2-2, with D perhaps matching TRBD2 (5 bases). V was cut by 7 bases and J by 4 bases, with 14 bases left in between. CDR1 SGHRS and CDR2 YFSETQ come from the germline V gene. The length of the CDR3 is 14 residues. The CDR3 is CASRGMLSTGELFF. The CDR3 nucleotides read TGCGCCAGCCGGGGAATGCTGAGCACCGGGGAGCTGTTTTTT.

The V gene is TRBV29-1, the J gene TRBJ2-1; 8 nucleotides agree with TRBD1. The CDR3 totals 13 residues. Germline V CDR1 and CDR2: SQVTM, ANQGSEA. V shed 8 bases and J 7 bases; nucleotides not matched to a gene: 10. In nucleotides, the CDR3 is TGCAGCCACGGACAGGGAAATTGGAATGAGCAGTTCTTC. Protein: CSHGQGNWNEQFF.

The table lists this clone with a few counts. CDR3 in amino acids: CASSTLSDTQYF. CDR3 nucleotides: TGTGCCAGCAGTACCCTTAGCGATACGCAGTATTTT. The J gene is TRBJ2-3, the V gene TRBV27; D unresolved. The CDR3 is made up of 12 amino acids. Germline V gene data show CDR1 as MNHEY and CDR2 as SMNVEV (reference sequence). Trimming stripped 5 bases from V and 6 bases from J, with 9 bases between.

CDR3 sequence: CASSQGRADTQYF. CDR3 coding DNA: TGTGCCAGCAGCCAAGGCCGGGCAGATACGCAGTATTTT. V usage is TRBV27 and J usage is TRBJ2-3; no definite D call. The germline V gene encodes CDR1 MNHEY and CDR2 SMNVEV (reference sequence). The CDR3 covers 13 residues. Deletions cut 6 bases from V and 4 bases from J, with 11 bases between.

The sample holds a few counts of this clone. The rearrangement links TRBV25-1 to TRBJ2-7, with a weak D call TRBD2 (6 bases). There are 13 residues in the CDR3. The V end was cut by 5 bases, the J end by 5 bases, with 13 bases between. Germline CDR1 and CDR2: MGHDK and SYGVNS. Here the CDR3 reads CASSTGRRDEQYF. As DNA, the CDR3 is TGTGCCAGCAGTACCGGGAGAAGAGACGAGCAGTACTTC.

V and J are TRBV4-1 and TRBJ1-2; D not certain. The V end was cut by 0 bases, the J end by 3 bases, with 11 bases between. The CDR3 spans 15 residues. CDR1 is MGHRA, CDR2 YSYEKL, per germline. The DNA for the CDR3 is TGCGCCAGCAGCCAAGATGAGGAACCTTACTATGGCTACACCTTC. Its translation: CASSQDEEPYYGYTF.

This chain uses TRBV12-5 with TRBJ2-2; D might be TRBD1 (6 bases). Germline CDR1 and CDR2: LGHNT and FRNRAP. Trimming cost V 1 base and J 3 bases, with 12 bases left between them. The CDR3 spans 16 residues. The chain's CDR3 is CASGLAATGYTGELFF. CDR3 nucleotides: TGTGCTAGTGGTTTGGCAGCGACAGGTTACACCGGGGAGCTGTTTTTT.

This clone has only a few counts. The V call is TRBV27, the J call TRBJ2-1, with 12 bases fitting TRBD2. V was clipped by 5 bases and J by 7 bases; unmatched bases: 9. The CDR3 has 16 amino acids. The germline V gene encodes CDR1 MNHEY and CDR2 SMNVEV (reference sequence). CDR3 protein: CASSIPRLAGENEQFF. The CDR3 DNA reads as TGTGCCAGCAGTATCCCAAGACTAGCGGGAGAAAATGAGCAGTTCTTC.

The chain is built from TRBV6-1 and TRBJ2-7; 9 positions match TRBD2. The CDR3 totals 13 residues. CDR1 is MNHNS and CDR2 is SASEGT in the germline V gene. The V gene end was trimmed by 5 bases and the J gene end by 2 bases; junction bases not matched to a gene: 1. The CDR3 DNA follows: TGTGCCAGCAGTATAGCGGGAGCCTACGAGCAGTACTTC. It translates to CASSIAGAYEQYF.

The chain is built from TRBV14 and TRBJ2-3; unclear D gene. Germline V gene lookup returns CDR1 SGHDN and CDR2 FVKESK. Trimming stripped 4 bases from V and 3 bases from J, with 11 bases between. CDR3 length equals 14 residues. The DNA of the CDR3 is TGTGCCAGCAGCCCTACCTTCGGGACAGATACGCAGTATTTT. This codes for CASSPTFGTDTQYF. The full variable domain, rest sourced from reference TRBV14 and TRBJ2-3, is EAGVTQFPSHSVIEKGQTVTLRCDPISGHDNLYWYRRVMGKEIKFLLHFVKESKQDESGMPNNRFLAERTGGTYSTLKVQPAELEDSGVYFCASSPTFGTDTQYFGPGTRLTVL.

This clone was seen only a few times. The chain couples TRBV20-1 to TRBJ2-3; 7 bases agree with TRBD1. Trimming cost V 8 bases and J 6 bases; bases outside gene matches: 2. The germline CDR1 and CDR2 sequences are DFQATT and SNEGSKA (reference sequence). The CDR3 contains 10 residues. The CDR3 sequence: CSIRGDTQYF. CDR3 nucleotides: TGCAGTATCAGGGGGGATACGCAGTATTTT.

The J gene is TRBJ2-7, the V gene TRBV25-1; D gene ambiguous. Trimming cost V 8 bases and J 2 bases, with 7 bases left between them. The CDR3 is 11 residues long. CDR1 is MGHDK and CDR2 is SYGVNS in the germline V gene. The CDR3 nucleotides are TGTGCCAGCTCTTTTACCTACGAGCAGTACTTC. This sequence encodes CASSFTYEQYF.

This clone was observed a handful of times. The chain links TRBV5-1 to TRBJ2-1; 7 bases are a match to TRBD1. The J segment lost 1 base and the V segment lost 4 bases, leaving 11 bases of the junction unmatched. This CDR3 region has 17 residues. Germline V gene lookup returns CDR1 SGHRS and CDR2 YFSETQ. CDR3: CASSNGQVHKSYNEQFF. CDR3 DNA: TGCGCCAGCAGCAACGGACAGGTACACAAATCCTACAATGAGCAGTTCTTC.

This chain uses TRBV4-3 with TRBJ2-7, with D perhaps TRBD1 (6 bases). Germline CDR1 and CDR2: LGHNA and YSLEER. This CDR3 has 15 amino acids. Trimming took off 0 bases at V and 4 bases at J, with 13 bases between the two ends. CDR3 loop: CASSQDRTVGYEQYF. CDR3 in DNA: TGCGCCAGCAGCCAAGACCGGACAGTAGGTTACGAGCAGTACTTC.

V and J are TRBV15 and TRBJ1-2; TRBD1 matches 9 bases. Germline V lookup: CDR1 LNHNV, CDR2 YYDKDF (reference sequence). CDR3 length: 16 residues. J lost 4 bases, V lost 5 bases, and 11 bases had no gene match. The CDR3 loop reads CATSVSHVTGGYGYTF. The CDR3 DNA sequence: TGTGCCACCAGCGTATCCCATGTGACAGGGGGCTATGGCTACACCTTC.